This TCR beta chain comes out of a study of blood T cells in healthy people across ages. Deletions cut 3 bases from V and 0 bases from J, with 16 bases between. This CDR3 has 16 amino acids. CDR1 and CDR2 (germline): SQVTM, ANQGSEA. The use of a sample-barcoded 5' primer and a J-beta primer mix characterized a second PCR of about 6 to 12 cycles. A tag from a template-switch adaptor with 12 random nucleotides marked each cDNA molecule. TCRdb reprocessed the 5' RACE reads via MiXCR and lists one record per CDR3 protein. The table has 600,000 to 900,000 distinct CDR3 sequences, 20% to 30% seen once. This clonotype was detected only once. These data also formed part of another study, on T cells of mothers and their children. As that study records: It was through the M1S primer of the second PCR that sample barcodes and 2-4 random nucleotides were added.

Material for sequencing was blood. This TCR was recovered from a boy aged 10-17 years in good health. J is TRBJ2-3 and V is TRBV29-1, with D possibly matching TRBD1 (6 bases). The CDR3 nucleotides are TGCAGCGTTGAGCGCGGCTGGACAGAGAGCACAGATACGCAGTATTTT. This translates into CSVERGWTESTDTQYF.